The clone carrying this TCR beta chain was observed a handful of times. Followed over time, Seattle patients had been enrolled while infection was active. In the authors' methods: Counts of nucleated cells, estimated from reference gene primer amplification, were obtained. The repertoire was sequenced with immunoSEQ multiplex PCR; TCRdb's copy has only in-frame clones and lacks some. V and J calls and clone size are those listed in that table; D and trimming were worked out from the DNA. The sample consists of roughly 350,000 clones, over 80% of them appearing once. This specimen comes from a study of blood T cell repertoires in COVID-19. Across the study: Material from acute and convalescent COVID-19 was sourced from the United States, Italy and Spain. In each case, the material was cDNA or gDNA derived from T cells, B-cell-depleted T cells, or PBMCs.

Trimming removed 3 bases from V and 4 bases from J, with 12 bases in between. The CDR3 is made up of 14 amino acids. Germline V gene lookup returns CDR1 SGHAT and CDR2 FQNNGV. This rearrangement joins TRBV11-2 to TRBJ1-1; D remains unclear. The receptor was isolated from a woman aged 45-60 years with COVID-19, enrolled during active disease. The sequencing input was peripheral blood. The CDR3 bases are TGTGCCAGCAGCTTTGGGCGGGTAGGCACTGAAGCTTTCTTT. It translates to CASSFGRVGTEAFF.